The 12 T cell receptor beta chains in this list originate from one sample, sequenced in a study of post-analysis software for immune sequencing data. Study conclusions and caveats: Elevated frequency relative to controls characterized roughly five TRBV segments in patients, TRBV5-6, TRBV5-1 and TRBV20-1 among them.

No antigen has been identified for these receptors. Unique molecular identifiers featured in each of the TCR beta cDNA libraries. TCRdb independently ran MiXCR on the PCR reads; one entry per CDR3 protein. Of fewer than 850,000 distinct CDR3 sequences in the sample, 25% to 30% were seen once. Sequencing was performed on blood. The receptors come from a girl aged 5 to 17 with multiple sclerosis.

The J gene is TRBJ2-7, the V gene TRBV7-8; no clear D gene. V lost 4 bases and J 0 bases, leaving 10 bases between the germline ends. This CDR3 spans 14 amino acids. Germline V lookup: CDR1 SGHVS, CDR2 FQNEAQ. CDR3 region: CASSSRTVSYEQYF. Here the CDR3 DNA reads TGTGCCAGCAGCTCCCGGACGGTCTCCTACGAGCAGTACTTC.

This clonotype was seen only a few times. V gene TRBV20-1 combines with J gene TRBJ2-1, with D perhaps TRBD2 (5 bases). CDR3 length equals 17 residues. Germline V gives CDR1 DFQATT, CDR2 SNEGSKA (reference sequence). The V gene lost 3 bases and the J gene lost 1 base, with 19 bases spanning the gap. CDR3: CSARGRRVEGSYNEQFF. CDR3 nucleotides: TGCAGTGCTAGGGGTCGGCGGGTGGAAGGGTCCTACAATGAGCAGTTCTTC.

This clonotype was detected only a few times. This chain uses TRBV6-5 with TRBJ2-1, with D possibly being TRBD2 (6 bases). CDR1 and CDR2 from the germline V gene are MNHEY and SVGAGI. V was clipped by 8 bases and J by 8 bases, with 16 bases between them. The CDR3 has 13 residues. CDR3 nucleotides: TGTGCCAGCCGGGAGAGTAAACTTGATGAGCAGTTCTTC. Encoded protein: CASRESKLDEQFF.

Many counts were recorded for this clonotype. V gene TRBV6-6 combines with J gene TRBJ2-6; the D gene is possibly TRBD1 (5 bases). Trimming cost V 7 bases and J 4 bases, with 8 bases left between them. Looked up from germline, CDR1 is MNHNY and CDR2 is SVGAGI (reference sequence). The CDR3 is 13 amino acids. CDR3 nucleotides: TGTGCCAGCACGACAGAGGGGGCCAACGTCCTGACTTTC. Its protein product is CASTTEGANVLTF.

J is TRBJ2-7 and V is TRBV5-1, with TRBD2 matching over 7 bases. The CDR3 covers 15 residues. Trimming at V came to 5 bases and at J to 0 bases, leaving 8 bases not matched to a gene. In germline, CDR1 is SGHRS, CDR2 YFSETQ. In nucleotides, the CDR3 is TGCGCCAGCAGAGCAGAAGCGGGATTCTCCTACGAGCAGTACTTC. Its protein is CASRAEAGFSYEQYF. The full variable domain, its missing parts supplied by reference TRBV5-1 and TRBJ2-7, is KAGVTQTPRYLIKTRGQQVTLSCSPISGHRSVSWYQQTPGQGLQFLFEYFSETQRNKGNFPGRFSGRQFSNSRSEMNVSTLELGDSALYLCASRAEAGFSYEQYFGPGTRLTVT.

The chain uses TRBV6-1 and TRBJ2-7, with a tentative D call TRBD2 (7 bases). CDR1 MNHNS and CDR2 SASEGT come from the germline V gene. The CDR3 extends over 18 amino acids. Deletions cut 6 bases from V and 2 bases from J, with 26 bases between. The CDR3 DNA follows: TGTGCCAGCAGCGCCCCTGGGGGGGCCCTTTTATTTCCCTACGAGCAGTACTTC. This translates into CASSAPGGALLFPYEQYF.

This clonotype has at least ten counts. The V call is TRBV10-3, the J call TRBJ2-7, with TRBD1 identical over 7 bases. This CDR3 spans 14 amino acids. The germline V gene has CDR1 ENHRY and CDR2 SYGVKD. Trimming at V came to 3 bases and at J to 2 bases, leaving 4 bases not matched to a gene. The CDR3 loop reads CAISDRDSPYEQYF. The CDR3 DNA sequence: TGTGCCATCAGTGACCGGGACAGCCCCTACGAGCAGTACTTC.

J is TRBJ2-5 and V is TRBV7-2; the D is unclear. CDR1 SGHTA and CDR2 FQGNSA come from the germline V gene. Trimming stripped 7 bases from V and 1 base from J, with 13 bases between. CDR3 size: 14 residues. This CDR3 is CASTARGFQETQYF. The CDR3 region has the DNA TGTGCCAGCACCGCACGAGGATTCCAAGAGACCCAGTACTTC.

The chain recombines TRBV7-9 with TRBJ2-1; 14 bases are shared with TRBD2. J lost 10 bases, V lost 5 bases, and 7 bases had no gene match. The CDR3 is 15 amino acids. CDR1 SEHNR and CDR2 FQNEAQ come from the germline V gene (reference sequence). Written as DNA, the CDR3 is TGTGCCAGCAGCCCCGGGACTAGCGGGGGCCAAGAGCAGTTCTTC. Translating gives CASSPGTSGGQEQFF. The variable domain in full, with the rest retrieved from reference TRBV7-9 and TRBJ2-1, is DTGVSQNPRHKITKRGQNVTFRCDPISEHNRLYWYRQTLGQGPEFLTYFQNEAQLEKSRLLSDRFSAERPKGSFSTLEIQRTEQGDSAMYLCASSPGTSGGQEQFFGPGTRLTVL.

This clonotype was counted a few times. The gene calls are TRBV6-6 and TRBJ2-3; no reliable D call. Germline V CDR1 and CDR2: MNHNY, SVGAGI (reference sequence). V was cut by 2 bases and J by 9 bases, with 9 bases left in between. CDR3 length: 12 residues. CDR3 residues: CASSYEVETQYF. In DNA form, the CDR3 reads TGTGCCAGCAGTTACGAAGTAGAAACGCAGTATTTT.

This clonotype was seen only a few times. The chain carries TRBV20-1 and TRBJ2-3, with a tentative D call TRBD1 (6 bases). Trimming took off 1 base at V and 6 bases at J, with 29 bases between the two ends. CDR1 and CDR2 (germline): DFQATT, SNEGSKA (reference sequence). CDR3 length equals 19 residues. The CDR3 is CSARARPSMGTRRWDTQYF. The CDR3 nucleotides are TGCAGTGCTAGAGCACGGCCTAGCATGGGGACACGTCGCTGGGATACGCAGTATTTT.

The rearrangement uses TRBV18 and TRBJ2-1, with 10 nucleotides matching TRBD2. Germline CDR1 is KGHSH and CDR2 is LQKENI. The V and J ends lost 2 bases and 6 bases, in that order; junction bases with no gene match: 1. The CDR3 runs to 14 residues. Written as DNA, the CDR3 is TGTGCCAGCTCACCAGGGACTAGCGCCAATGAGCAGTTCTTC. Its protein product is CASSPGTSANEQFF.